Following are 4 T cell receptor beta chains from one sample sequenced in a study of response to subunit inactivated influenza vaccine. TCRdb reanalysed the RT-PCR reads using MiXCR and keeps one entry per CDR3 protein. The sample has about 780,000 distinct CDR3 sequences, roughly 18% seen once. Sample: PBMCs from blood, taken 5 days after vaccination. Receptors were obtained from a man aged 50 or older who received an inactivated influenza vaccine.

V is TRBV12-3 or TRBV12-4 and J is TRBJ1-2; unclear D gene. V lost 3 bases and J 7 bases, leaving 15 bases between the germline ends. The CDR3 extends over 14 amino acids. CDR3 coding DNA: TGTGCCAGCAGTTTCGGACGGGAGTCGGCTGGCTACACCTTC. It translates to CASSFGRESAGYTF.

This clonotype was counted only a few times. The CDR3 spells CASSELRQGSQPQHF. Here the CDR3 DNA reads TGTGCCAGCAGTGAATTAAGGCAGGGGAGTCAGCCCCAGCATTTT. The chain carries TRBV6-1 and TRBJ1-5; tentatively, D is TRBD1 (6 bases). The CDR3 runs 15 residues. V shed 2 bases and J shed 6 bases, with 14 bases lying between them. CDR1 MNHNS and CDR2 SASEGT come from the germline V gene.

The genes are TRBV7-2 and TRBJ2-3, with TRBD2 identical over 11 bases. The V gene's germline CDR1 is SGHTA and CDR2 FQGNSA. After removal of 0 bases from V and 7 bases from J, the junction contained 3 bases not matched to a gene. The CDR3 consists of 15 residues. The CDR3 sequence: CASSLASGGVNTQYF. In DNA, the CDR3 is TGTGCCAGCAGCTTAGCTAGCGGGGGGGTTAATACGCAGTATTTT.

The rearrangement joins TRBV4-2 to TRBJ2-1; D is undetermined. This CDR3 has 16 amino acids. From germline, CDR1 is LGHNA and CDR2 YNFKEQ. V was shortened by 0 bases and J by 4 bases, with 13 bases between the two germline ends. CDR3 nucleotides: TGTGCCAGCAGCCAAGAACCCCAGATCCTATACAATGAGCAGTTCTTC. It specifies CASSQEPQILYNEQFF.